This TCR beta chain was observed in a study of vaccination and CD4 T cells after COVID-19. This CDR3 has 14 residues. J lost 3 bases, V lost 5 bases, and 6 bases had no gene match. The treatment was: roughly ten-day PBMC culture with coronavirus spike peptide pools or control peptides (ViraFEST assay). Of note for this clonotype: Antigen specificity is unknown.

An Oncomine TCR Beta short-read assay was used to sequence the DNA from cultured CD4+ T cells. TCRdb recomputed calls from the PCR reads with MiXCR, one row per CDR3 protein. The table has some 18,000 distinct CDR3 sequences, approximately 45% seen once. This sample comprised CD4+ T cells from blood, cultured in vitro, obtained after SARS-CoV-2 vaccination. V usage is TRBV12-3 or TRBV12-4 and J usage is TRBJ2-7; 8 bases are shared with TRBD2. This receptor was obtained from a human donor who had recovered from COVID-19. CDR3 protein: CASSPGLGNYEQYF. Here the CDR3 DNA reads TGTGCCAGCAGTCCGGGACTAGGTAACTACGAGCAGTACTTC.